Described below is a single T cell receptor beta chain sequence and its context. Its specificity is unknown. This sample stems from a study of T cell repertoires in cytomegalovirus infection. Study-level information: Matching HLA type and CMV infection were both indicated by public TCR beta signatures. Study-level points and caveats: Clonotype analysis showed dominance of the ex vivo response by HLA-C-restricted CMV-specific TCR beta clonotypes. Based on cumulative public TCR beta family frequency, carriers of CMV plus the relevant HLA were identified.

TCRdb independently ran MiXCR on the reads; one entry per CDR3 protein. The sample holds 680,000 or so distinct CDR3 sequences, about 33% seen once. Germline CDR1 reads SEHNR; CDR2 reads FQNEAQ (reference sequence). The CDR3 contains 13 residues. V shed 8 bases, J shed 4 bases, and the junction held 7 bases outside the gene matches. The material sequenced was cultured PBMCs, taken from culture after CMV antigen stimulation. This TCR came from a human donor in good health (CMV status not recorded). Some clones in this sample may be carry-over from other donors' samples. The chain links TRBV7-9 to TRBJ1-1, with TRBD1 matching 7 bases. CDR3 sequence: CASYRGQSTEAFF. CDR3 nucleotide sequence: TGTGCCAGCTACAGGGGACAGAGCACTGAAGCTTTCTTT.